Below, 29 T cell receptor beta chains from the same sample are listed, as sequenced in a study of OX40 agonist ivuxolimab in advanced cancers. The data were produced by immunoSEQ multiplex PCR, yet TCRdb's version contains in-frame clones alone and is incomplete. Of about 88,000 clones in the sample, 75% to 90% were seen once. The starting material was CD4+ or CD8+ T cells sorted from blood, obtained in a trial of the OX40 agonist ivuxolimab. These receptors all stem from an adult with an advanced solid tumor such as melanoma, head and neck, liver or kidney cancer.

The chain recombines TRBV9 with TRBJ2-3; D ambiguous. The germline V gene encodes CDR1 SGDLS and CDR2 YYNGEE. The CDR3 has 14 residues. The V end lost 2 bases, the J end lost 0 bases, and 7 bases lay between the germline ends. The CDR3 here is CASSVGRSTDTQYF. In nucleotides, the CDR3 is TGTGCCAGCAGCGTCGGCAGAAGCACAGATACGCAGTATTTT. Looking up the rest from reference TRBV9 and TRBJ2-3 gives the full variable domain: DSGVTQTPKHLITATGQRVTLRCSPRSGDLSVYWYQQSLDQGLQFLIQYYNGEERAKGNILERFSAQQFPDLHSELNLSSLELGDSALYFCASSVGRSTDTQYFGPGTRLTVL.

The V and J genes are TRBV18 and TRBJ2-1; 10 bases agree with TRBD1. The V gene end was trimmed by 4 bases and the J gene end by 7 bases; junction bases not matched to a gene: 7. Germline-derived CDR1 and CDR2 are KGHSH and LQKENI. CDR3 size: 15 residues. The CDR3 DNA reads TGTGCCAGCTCACATGTTGGGACAGGGGAGAATGAGCAGTTCTTC. Amino acids: CASSHVGTGENEQFF. Filled out from reference TRBV18 and TRBJ2-1, the complete variable domain reads NAGVMQNPRHLVRRRGQEARLRCSPMKGHSHVYWYRQLPEEGLKFMVYLQKENIIDESGMPKERFSAEFPKEGPSILRIQQVVRGDSAAYFCASSHVGTGENEQFFGPGTRLTVL.

V gene TRBV7-6 combines with J gene TRBJ1-5; possible D gene TRBD1, 6 bases. Trimming removed 5 bases at V and 7 bases at J, with 24 bases between. The germline V gene encodes CDR1 SGHVS and CDR2 FNYEAQ. This CDR3 spans 17 amino acids. This chain's CDR3 is CASSTPHRADPCQPQHF. The CDR3 DNA is TGTGCCAGCAGCACCCCCCACAGGGCGGATCCATGCCAGCCCCAGCATTTT.

This clone has only one observation. The chain combines TRBV10-3 with TRBJ2-2, with 10 bases fitting TRBD1. V lost 7 bases to trimming and J lost 6 bases; unmatched junction nucleotides: 8. This CDR3 is 15 amino acids long. Germline loops: CDR1 ENHRY, CDR2 SYGVKD. The CDR3 DNA sequence: TGTGCCATCACCCCGGGACAGGGGTTTGCCGGGGAGCTGTTTTTT. Its protein product is CAITPGQGFAGELFF.

The chain employs TRBV27 and TRBJ2-1; 10 nucleotides line up with TRBD2. The CDR3 has 15 amino acids. In germline, CDR1 is MNHEY, CDR2 SMNVEV (reference sequence). V trimming: 4 bases; J trimming: 3 bases; junction bases outside the gene matches: 3. The CDR3 region has the DNA TGTGCCAGCAGTTCAGCGGGAGGGAACTACAATGAGCAGTTCTTC. The encoded protein is CASSSAGGNYNEQFF.

V gene TRBV7-3 combines with J gene TRBJ2-3, with a possible D match to TRBD1 (6 bases). Germline V CDR1 and CDR2: SGHTA, FQGTGA. The CDR3 loop spans 13 amino acids. V was clipped by 5 bases and J by 4 bases, with 10 bases between them. The CDR3 here is CASSRTVPDTQYF. The CDR3 DNA reads TGTGCCAGCAGCAGGACAGTTCCAGATACGCAGTATTTT.

V gene TRBV11-2 combines with J gene TRBJ1-5; possibly TRBD1 for D (5 bases). The CDR3 contains 14 residues. V lost 4 bases and J 2 bases, leaving 9 bases between the germline ends. CDR1 SGHAT and CDR2 FQNNGV come from the germline V gene. The chain's CDR3 is CASSSGSGNQPQHF. As DNA, the CDR3 is TGTGCCAGCAGCTCAGGGTCAGGCAATCAGCCCCAGCATTTT.

Comments on this clone: One end of the junction is discordant with germline, which a read error may explain. This chain uses TRBV7-7 with TRBJ2-6; D call uncertain. CDR1 and CDR2 (germline): SSHAT, FNYEAQ (reference sequence). This CDR3 has 15 residues. The CDR3: CASSSDPSGANVLTF. The CDR3 bases are TGTGCTAGCAGCTCCGACCCTTCTGGGGCCAACGTCCTGACTTTC.

The chain links TRBV7-2 to TRBJ2-5; maybe TRBD2 (5 bases). Trimming took off 4 bases at V and 9 bases at J, with 12 bases between the two ends. From germline, CDR1 is SGHTA and CDR2 FQGNSA. This CDR3 has 12 amino acids. The CDR3 here is CASSSGSRAQYF. The DNA for the CDR3 is TGTGCCAGCAGCTCCGGGTCGCGGGCCCAGTACTTC. The full variable domain, rest sourced from reference TRBV7-2 and TRBJ2-5, is GAGVSQSPSNKVTEKGKDVELRCDPISGHTALYWYRQSLGQGLEFLIYFQGNSAPDKSGLPSDRFSAERTGGSVSTLTIQRTQQEDSAVYLCASSSGSRAQYFGPGTRLLVL.

This clone was detected once. V gene TRBV7-2 combines with J gene TRBJ2-7; 9 bases are a match to TRBD1. The V gene's germline CDR1 is SGHTA and CDR2 FQGNSA. The CDR3 sequence is 13 residues long. V was pared by 5 bases and J by 3 bases, with 2 bases of the junction left unmatched. CDR3 bases: TGTGCCAGCAGCGAGGACAGGGGCTACGAGCAGTACTTC. Translation: CASSEDRGYEQYF.

The chain uses TRBV7-8 and TRBJ2-7; D is ambiguous. Germline loops: CDR1 SGHVS, CDR2 FQNEAQ. V dropped 4 bases and J dropped 3 bases, with 10 bases sitting between them. This CDR3 has 13 amino acids. The CDR3 here is CASSSILNYEQYF. The CDR3 coding sequence is TGTGCCAGCAGCTCCATCTTAAACTACGAGCAGTACTTC. The whole variable domain, remainder taken from reference TRBV7-8 and TRBJ2-7, is GAGVSQSPRYKVAKRGQDVALRCDPISGHVSLFWYQQALGQGPEFLTYFQNEAQLDKSGLPSDRFFAERPEGSVSTLKIQRTQQEDSAVYLCASSSILNYEQYFGPGTRLTVT.

The chain recombines TRBV19 with TRBJ1-5; 8 positions match TRBD1. The germline CDR1 and CDR2 sequences are LNHDA and SQIVND (reference sequence). The CDR3 is made up of 15 amino acids. Trimming removed 6 bases from V and 2 bases from J; junction bases left unmatched: 6. The CDR3 DNA sequence: TGTGCCAGTAGAACAGGGGGTTCGGGCAATCAGCCCCAGCATTTT. This gives the protein CASRTGGSGNQPQHF.

CDR3 region: CASSPGTGELFF. The CDR3 DNA reads as TGTGCCAGCAGCCCGGGGACCGGGGAGCTGTTTTTT. The chain has TRBV7-6 and TRBJ2-2, with D tentatively TRBD2 (5 bases). The CDR3 length is 12 residues. Trimming took off 5 bases at V and 5 bases at J, with 6 bases between the two ends. The germline V gene has CDR1 SGHVS and CDR2 FNYEAQ.

The rearrangement uses TRBV12-5 and TRBJ2-5; TRBD1 or TRBD2 may be the D gene (6 bases each). This CDR3 has 16 amino acids. The germline CDR1 and CDR2 sequences are LGHNT and FRNRAP. The V end was cut by 5 bases, the J end by 1 base, with 17 bases between. CDR3 bases: TGTGCTAGTGGTCCAGGTCTCGGGGGCCCCCAAGAGACCCAGTACTTC. This gives the protein CASGPGLGGPQETQYF.

This clone has a single count. The V gene is TRBV2, the J gene TRBJ1-4, with D unclear. From germline, CDR1 is SNHLY and CDR2 FYNNEI. V gave up 8 bases and J gave up 8 bases, with 9 bases separating them. CDR3 size: 11 residues. This CDR3 reads CASGYAEKLFF. CDR3 bases: TGTGCCAGCGGTTACGCAGAAAAACTGTTTTTT.

The chain is built from TRBV9 and TRBJ1-2; the D gene is possibly TRBD1 (5 bases). V was trimmed by 7 bases and J by 8 bases, leaving 12 bases between them. Germline V gives CDR1 SGDLS, CDR2 YYNGEE. The CDR3 is made up of 11 amino acids. The CDR3 sequence is CASERGTGYTF. In DNA form, the CDR3 reads TGTGCCAGCGAAAGGGGAACCGGCTACACCTTC. Combining the CDR3 with reference TRBV9 and TRBJ1-2 gives the whole variable domain DSGVTQTPKHLITATGQRVTLRCSPRSGDLSVYWYQQSLDQGLQFLIQYYNGEERAKGNILERFSAQQFPDLHSELNLSSLELGDSALYFCASERGTGYTFGSGTRLTVV.

The rearrangement uses TRBV5-6 and TRBJ1-2; TRBD1 agrees at 7 bases. This CDR3 is 14 amino acids long. With V trimmed by 7 bases and J by 5 bases, 11 bases remained unmatched. Germline V gene sequence: CDR1 SGHDT, CDR2 YYEEEE. The CDR3 loop is CASRETGLSYGYTF. The CDR3, as DNA: TGTGCCAGCCGAGAGACAGGGCTGAGTTATGGCTACACCTTC.

V usage is TRBV10-3 and J usage is TRBJ2-7; unclear D gene. The CDR3 is 14 amino acids. Trimming took 0 bases from V and 2 from J, leaving 8 bases between them. CDR1 is ENHRY, CDR2 SYGVKD, per germline. The CDR3 here is CAISESTDTYEQYF. CDR3 sequence (DNA): TGTGCCATCAGTGAGTCAACGGATACCTACGAGCAGTACTTC.

The rearrangement uses TRBV7-3 and TRBJ2-3; unclear D gene. The CDR3 consists of 12 residues. From germline, CDR1 is SGHTA and CDR2 FQGTGA. Trimming left V 0 bases short and J 4 bases short, with 2 bases between. The CDR3 region has the DNA TGTGCCAGCAGCTTAACCGCAGATACGCAGTATTTT. This gives the protein CASSLTADTQYF.

J is TRBJ2-1 and V is TRBV30; D call uncertain. Germline V gives CDR1 GTSNPN, CDR2 SVGIG (reference sequence). Trimming shortened V by 2 bases and J by 4 bases, and 6 bases separated the two germline ends. This CDR3 region has 12 residues. The CDR3 region is CAWSRRYNEQFF. The CDR3 DNA is TGTGCCTGGAGTAGACGTTACAATGAGCAGTTCTTC.

The J gene is TRBJ2-1, the V gene TRBV28, with TRBD2 matching over 10 bases. CDR1 MDHEN and CDR2 SYDVKM come from the germline V gene. V dropped 5 bases and J dropped 9; count of bases not matched to a gene: 16. The CDR3 contains 17 residues. CDR3 residues: CASSPRRASGSAGEQFF. The DNA for the CDR3 is TGTGCCAGCAGTCCCCGTCGGGCTAGCGGGAGCGCGGGTGAGCAGTTCTTC. The variable domain in full, with the rest retrieved from reference TRBV28 and TRBJ2-1, is DVKVTQSSRYLVKRTGEKVFLECVQDMDHENMFWYRQDPGLGLRLIYFSYDVKMKEKGDIPEGYSVSREKKERFSLILESASTNQTSMYLCASSPRRASGSAGEQFFGPGTRLTVL.

The chain is built from TRBV7-2 and TRBJ2-3; D is possibly TRBD1 (5 bases). CDR1 is SGHTA and CDR2 is FQGNSA in the germline V gene. The V end lost 5 bases, the J end lost 3 bases, and 15 bases lay between the germline ends. The CDR3 is 15 amino acids. CDR3 sequence (DNA): TGTGCCAGCAGCCCTGTTAGGGGCCTGACAGATACGCAGTATTTT. Encoded protein: CASSPVRGLTDTQYF.

The V call is TRBV4-3, the J call TRBJ1-1; D perhaps matches TRBD1 (5 bases). V lost 3 bases to trimming and J lost 0 bases, with 11 bases between them. Germline-derived CDR1 and CDR2 are LGHNA and YSLEER. The CDR3 extends over 15 amino acids. In nucleotides, the CDR3 is TGCGCCAGCAGCCACGGGCAGGGTTTGAACACTGAAGCTTTCTTT. Its translation is CASSHGQGLNTEAFF.

The rearrangement joins TRBV5-4 to TRBJ1-6, with D unclear. This CDR3 is built from 15 residues. V lost 5 bases and J lost 4, with 13 bases in between. CDR1 is SGHNT, CDR2 YYREEE, per germline (reference sequence). CDR3 protein: CASSPGGQYNSPLHF. The CDR3 nucleotides are TGTGCCAGCAGTCCGGGCGGGCAGTATAATTCACCCCTCCACTTT.

The chain has TRBV7-8 and TRBJ1-2; a possible D gene is TRBD1 (5 bases). Germline CDR1 SGHVS, CDR2 FQNEAQ. V gave up 5 bases and J gave up 1 base, with 20 bases separating them. This CDR3 has 17 amino acids. CDR3 coding DNA: TGTGCCAGCAGCCTTACCGTTCGGGACTACTTTAACTATGGCTACACCTTC. It encodes CASSLTVRDYFNYGYTF.

The chain is built from TRBV7-3 and TRBJ1-1; possibly TRBD1 for D (5 bases). The V end lost 3 bases, the J end lost 7 bases, and 12 bases lay between the germline ends. This CDR3 comprises 13 residues. Germline V gives CDR1 SGHTA, CDR2 FQGTGA. Written as DNA, the CDR3 is TGTGCCAGCAGCTTCCTACGGGGCTATGAAGCTTTCTTT. It is translated as CASSFLRGYEAFF.

In its sample, this clone was seen once. The junction shows a germline mismatch at one end, possibly a read error. The rearrangement links TRBV5-8 to TRBJ1-5; 9 bases agree with TRBD1. Germline values: CDR1 SGHTS, CDR2 YDEGEE. CDR3 length: 12 residues. The CDR3 loop reads CASSLFDRDRAF. The CDR3 DNA sequence: TGTGCCAGCAGCTTGTTCGACCGGGACAGGGCCTTT.

V and J are TRBV28 and TRBJ2-2, with a weak D call TRBD1 (9 bases). Germline V gene data show CDR1 as MDHEN and CDR2 as SYDVKM. V was cut by 5 bases and J by 5 bases, with 15 bases left in between. The CDR3 spans 15 residues. CDR3 region: CASSRGGQGTGELFF. The CDR3 bases are TGTGCCAGCAGTCGGGGGGGACAGGGAACCGGGGAGCTGTTTTTT.

The CDR3 sequence is CASSLQPAGPDTQYF. The CDR3 DNA follows: TGTGCCAGCAGCTTACAACCGGCCGGTCCAGATACGCAGTATTTT. The rearrangement links TRBV11-1 to TRBJ2-3; D is unclear. V shed 2 bases and J shed 4 bases, with 13 bases lying between them. Germline loops: CDR1 SGHAT, CDR2 FQDESV (reference sequence). The CDR3 length is 15 residues.